This T cell receptor beta chain was sequenced for a study of blood T cell repertoires in COVID-19. CDR3 length equals 13 residues. V was trimmed by 6 bases and J by 3 bases, leaving 11 bases between them. CDR1 ENHRY and CDR2 SYGVKD come from the germline V gene. In the authors' workflow: Estimated nucleated cell counts came from reference gene primer amplification. TCRdb's copy holds only in-frame clones and misses some; the assay was immunoSEQ multiplex PCR. Clone size and V and J calls were adopted from that table, with D and trimming inferred from the DNA. Among around 140,000 clones listed, around 83% were seen once.

V is TRBV10-3 and J is TRBJ1-1; possible D gene TRBD1, 5 bases. This TCR came from a man aged 25-40 years with COVID-19, enrolled during active disease. Sequencing was done on a sample of peripheral blood. The CDR3 coding sequence is TGTGCCATCAGACCAGGGTGGGACACTGAAGCTTTCTTT. Translated: CAIRPGWDTEAFF.